This T cell receptor (beta chain) was sequenced for a study of blood T cell repertoires in COVID-19. Study information: The origin of the acute and convalescent COVID-19 samples was the United States, Italy and Spain. Sample material is recorded as cDNA or gDNA derived from T cells, B-cell-depleted T cells, or PBMCs.

In the original workflow: Nucleated cell number was recorded as an estimate derived from reference gene primer amplification. TCRdb's table, derived via immunoSEQ multiplex PCR, lists solely in-frame clones and lacks some. V, J and clone size are taken as reported in that table, and D and trimming were inferred from the DNA itself. The profile covers around 310,000 clones, with roughly 89% appearing a single time and more than 9% taken by the ten largest. Participant age was about 18 to 89 years, and participants resided in roughly 24 US areas. This TCR was recovered from a woman in her thirties who had recovered from COVID-19. The sample comprised PBMCs or T cells enriched from blood (not recorded which).

CDR3 sequence reads: CATSGRTRLIPGELFF. CDR3 DNA: TGTGCCACCAGTGGGCGGACAAGATTGATACCCGGGGAGCTGTTTTTT. The chain joins TRBV24-1 to TRBJ2-2; a weak D match, TRBD1 (5 bases). V gave up 5 bases and J gave up 6 bases, with 18 bases separating them. This CDR3 spans 16 amino acids. Looked up from germline, CDR1 is KGHDR and CDR2 is SFDVKD.